This T cell receptor (beta chain) derives from a study of cytomegalovirus exposure and HLA in healthy donors. Findings of the study overall: Earlier analysis found most TCR beta V segments productive about 90% or about 30% of the time.

Germline-derived CDR1 and CDR2 are GTSNPN and SVGIG (reference sequence). Trimming left V 2 bases short and J 2 bases short, with 4 bases between. There are 12 residues in the CDR3. In the case of this clone: Its antigen is undetermined.

A multiplex PCR was run with 60 Vbeta primers and 13 Jbeta primers. Assay used: immunoSEQ multiplex PCR; TCRdb lists only in-frame clones, some missing. The sample includes approximately 220,000 clones, around 83% seen only once; the top ten take about 1.4%. The sample taken for sequencing was PBMCs. The TCR sequence derives from a girl aged 5-17 years in good health and CMV-seronegative. The rearrangement uses TRBV30 and TRBJ1-3, with unresolved D. This CDR3 is CAWSNTGNTIYF. In DNA form, the CDR3 reads TGTGCCTGGAGTAATACTGGAAACACCATATATTTT. The full variable domain, in which reference TRBV30 and TRBJ1-3 provide the parts outside the CDR3, is SQTIHQWPATLVQPVGSPLSLECTVEGTSNPNLYWYRQAAGRGLQLLFYSVGIGQISSEVPQNLSASRPQDRQFILSSKKLLLSDSGFYLCAWSNTGNTIYFGEGSWLTVV.